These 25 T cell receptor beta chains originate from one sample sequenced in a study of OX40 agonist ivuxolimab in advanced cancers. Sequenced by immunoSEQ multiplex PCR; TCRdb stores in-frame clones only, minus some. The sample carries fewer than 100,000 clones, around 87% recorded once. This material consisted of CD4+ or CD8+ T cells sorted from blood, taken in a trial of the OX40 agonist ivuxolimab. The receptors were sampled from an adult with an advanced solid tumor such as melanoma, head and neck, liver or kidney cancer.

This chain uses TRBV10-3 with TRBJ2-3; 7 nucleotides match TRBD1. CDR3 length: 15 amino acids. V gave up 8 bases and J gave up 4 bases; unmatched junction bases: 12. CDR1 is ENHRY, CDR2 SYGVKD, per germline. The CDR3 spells CAIADAGTAPDTQYF. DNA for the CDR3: TGTGCCATCGCCGACGCCGGGACAGCCCCAGATACGCAGTATTTT.

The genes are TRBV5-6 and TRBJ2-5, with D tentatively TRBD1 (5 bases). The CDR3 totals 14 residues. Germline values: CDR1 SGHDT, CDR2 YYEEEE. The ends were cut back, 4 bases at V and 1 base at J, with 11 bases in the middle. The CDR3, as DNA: TGTGCCAGCAGCCCATGGACAAGCCAAGAGACCCAGTACTTC. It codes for CASSPWTSQETQYF.

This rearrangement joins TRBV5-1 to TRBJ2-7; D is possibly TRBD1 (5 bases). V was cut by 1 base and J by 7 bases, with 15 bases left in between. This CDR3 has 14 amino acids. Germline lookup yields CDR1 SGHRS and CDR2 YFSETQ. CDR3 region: CASSLSGYQVEQYF. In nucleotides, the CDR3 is TGCGCCAGCAGCTTGTCAGGGTATCAGGTAGAGCAGTACTTC. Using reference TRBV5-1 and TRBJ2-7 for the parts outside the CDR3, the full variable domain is KAGVTQTPRYLIKTRGQQVTLSCSPISGHRSVSWYQQTPGQGLQFLFEYFSETQRNKGNFPGRFSGRQFSNSRSEMNVSTLELGDSALYLCASSLSGYQVEQYFGPGTRLTVT.

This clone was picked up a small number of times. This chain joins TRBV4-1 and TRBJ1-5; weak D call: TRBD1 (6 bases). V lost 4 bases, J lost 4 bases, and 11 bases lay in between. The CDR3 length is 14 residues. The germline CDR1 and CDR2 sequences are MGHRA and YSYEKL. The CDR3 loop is CASSPIDRNQPQHF. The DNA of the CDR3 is TGCGCCAGCAGCCCCATAGACAGGAATCAGCCCCAGCATTTT.

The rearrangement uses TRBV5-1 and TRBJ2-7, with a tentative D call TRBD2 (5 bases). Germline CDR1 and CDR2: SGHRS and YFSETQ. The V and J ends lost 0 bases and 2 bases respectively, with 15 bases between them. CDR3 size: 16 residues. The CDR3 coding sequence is TGCGCCAGCAGCTTGGAAGGTCAGCGGCCTACCTACGAGCAGTACTTC. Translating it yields CASSLEGQRPTYEQYF. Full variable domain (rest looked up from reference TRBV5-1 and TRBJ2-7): KAGVTQTPRYLIKTRGQQVTLSCSPISGHRSVSWYQQTPGQGLQFLFEYFSETQRNKGNFPGRFSGRQFSNSRSEMNVSTLELGDSALYLCASSLEGQRPTYEQYFGPGTRLTVT.

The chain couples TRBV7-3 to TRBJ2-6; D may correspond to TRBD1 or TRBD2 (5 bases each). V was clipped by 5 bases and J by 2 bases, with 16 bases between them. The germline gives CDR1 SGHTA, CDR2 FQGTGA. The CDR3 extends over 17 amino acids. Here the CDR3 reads CASSPEGWGTGANVLTF. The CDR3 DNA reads TGTGCCAGCAGCCCCGAGGGGTGGGGGACTGGGGCCAACGTCCTGACTTTC. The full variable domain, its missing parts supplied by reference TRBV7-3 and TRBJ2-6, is GAGVSQTPSNKVTEKGKYVELRCDPISGHTALYWYRQSLGQGPEFLIYFQGTGAADDSGLPNDRFFAVRPEGSVSTLKIQRTERGDSAVYLCASSPEGWGTGANVLTFGAGSRLTVL.

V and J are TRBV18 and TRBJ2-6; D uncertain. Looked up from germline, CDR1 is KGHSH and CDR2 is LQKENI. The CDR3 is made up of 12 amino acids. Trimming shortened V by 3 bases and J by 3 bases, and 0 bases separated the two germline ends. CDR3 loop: CASSPGANVLTF. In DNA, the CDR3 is TGTGCCAGCTCACCTGGGGCCAACGTCCTGACTTTC. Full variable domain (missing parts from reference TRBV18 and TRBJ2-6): NAGVMQNPRHLVRRRGQEARLRCSPMKGHSHVYWYRQLPEEGLKFMVYLQKENIIDESGMPKERFSAEFPKEGPSILRIQQVVRGDSAAYFCASSPGANVLTFGAGSRLTVL.

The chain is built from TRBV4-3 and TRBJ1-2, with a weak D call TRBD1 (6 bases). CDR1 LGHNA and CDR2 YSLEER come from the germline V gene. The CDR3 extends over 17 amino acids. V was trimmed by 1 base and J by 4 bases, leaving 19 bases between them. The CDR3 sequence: CASSQGGGAMAVYGYTF. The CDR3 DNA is TGCGCCAGCAGCCAAGGAGGGGGGGCGATGGCAGTCTATGGCTACACCTTC.

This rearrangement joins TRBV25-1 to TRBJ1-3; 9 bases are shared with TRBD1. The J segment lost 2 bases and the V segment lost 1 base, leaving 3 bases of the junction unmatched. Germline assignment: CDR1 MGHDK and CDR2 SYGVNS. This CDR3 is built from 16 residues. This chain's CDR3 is CASSEFWDRAGNTIYF. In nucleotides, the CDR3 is TGTGCCAGCAGTGAATTCTGGGACAGGGCTGGAAACACCATATATTTT.

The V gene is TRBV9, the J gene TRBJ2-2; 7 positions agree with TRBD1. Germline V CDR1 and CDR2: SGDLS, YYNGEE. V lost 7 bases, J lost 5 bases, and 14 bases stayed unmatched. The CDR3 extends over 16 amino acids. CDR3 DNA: TGTGCCAGCGGCTCAGGGGCAGGGGGATTTACCGGGGAGCTGTTTTTT. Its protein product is CASGSGAGGFTGELFF. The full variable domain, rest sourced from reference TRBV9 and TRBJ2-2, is DSGVTQTPKHLITATGQRVTLRCSPRSGDLSVYWYQQSLDQGLQFLIQYYNGEERAKGNILERFSAQQFPDLHSELNLSSLELGDSALYFCASGSGAGGFTGELFFGEGSRLTVL.

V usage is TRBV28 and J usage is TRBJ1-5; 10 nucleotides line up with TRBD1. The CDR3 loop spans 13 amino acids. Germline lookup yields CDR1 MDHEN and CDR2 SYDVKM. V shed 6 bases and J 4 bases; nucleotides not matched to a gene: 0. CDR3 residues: CASRGQGNQPQHF. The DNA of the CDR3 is TGTGCCAGCAGGGGACAGGGGAATCAGCCCCAGCATTTT.

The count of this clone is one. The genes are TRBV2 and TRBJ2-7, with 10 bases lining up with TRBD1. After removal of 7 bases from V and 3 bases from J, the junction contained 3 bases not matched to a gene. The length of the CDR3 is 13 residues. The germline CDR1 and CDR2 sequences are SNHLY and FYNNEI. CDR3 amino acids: CASNRDRGYEQYF. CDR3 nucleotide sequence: TGTGCCAGCAATCGGGACAGGGGCTACGAGCAGTACTTC.

CDR3 DNA: TGTGCCAGCAGCACCGACAGGGGGCTTGGCTACACCTTC. Translated, it gives CASSTDRGLGYTF. The chain recombines TRBV7-3 with TRBJ1-2; 10 nucleotides line up with TRBD1. This CDR3 is built from 13 residues. Germline V gene data show CDR1 as SGHTA and CDR2 as FQGTGA. V gave up 5 bases and J gave up 7 bases; unmatched junction bases: 4. The full variable domain, rest sourced from reference TRBV7-3 and TRBJ1-2, is GAGVSQTPSNKVTEKGKYVELRCDPISGHTALYWYRQSLGQGPEFLIYFQGTGAADDSGLPNDRFFAVRPEGSVSTLKIQRTERGDSAVYLCASSTDRGLGYTFGSGTRLTVV.

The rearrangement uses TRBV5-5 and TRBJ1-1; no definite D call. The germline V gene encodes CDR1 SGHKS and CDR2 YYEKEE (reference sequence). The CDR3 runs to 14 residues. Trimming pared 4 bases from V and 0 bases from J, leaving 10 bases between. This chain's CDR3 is CASSRGLMNTEAFF. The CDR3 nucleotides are TGTGCCAGCAGCCGAGGACTGATGAACACTGAAGCTTTCTTT. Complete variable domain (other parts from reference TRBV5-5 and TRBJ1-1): DAGVTQSPTHLIKTRGQQVTLRCSPISGHKSVSWYQQVLGQGPQFIFQYYEKEERGRGNFPDRFSARQFPNYSSELNVNALLLGDSALYLCASSRGLMNTEAFFGQGTRLTVV.

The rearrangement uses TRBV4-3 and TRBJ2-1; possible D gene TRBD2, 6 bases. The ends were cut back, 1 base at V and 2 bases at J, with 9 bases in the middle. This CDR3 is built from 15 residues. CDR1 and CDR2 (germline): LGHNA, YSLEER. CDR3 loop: CASSQGGTAYNEQFF. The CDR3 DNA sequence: TGCGCCAGCAGCCAAGGGGGGACTGCCTACAATGAGCAGTTCTTC.

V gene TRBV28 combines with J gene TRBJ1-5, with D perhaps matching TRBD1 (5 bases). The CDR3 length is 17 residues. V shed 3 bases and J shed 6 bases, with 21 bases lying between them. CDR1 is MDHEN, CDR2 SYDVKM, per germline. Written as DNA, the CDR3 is TGTGCCAGCAGTTTTAGTCTTCATTGGGGCTGGGGTCAGCCCCAGCATTTT. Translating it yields CASSFSLHWGWGQPQHF.

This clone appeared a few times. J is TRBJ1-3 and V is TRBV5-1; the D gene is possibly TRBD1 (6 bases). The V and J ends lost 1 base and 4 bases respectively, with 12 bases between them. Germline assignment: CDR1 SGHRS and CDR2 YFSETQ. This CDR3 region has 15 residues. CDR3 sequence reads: CASSLSGAEGNTIYF. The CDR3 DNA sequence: TGCGCCAGCAGCTTGTCAGGGGCAGAGGGAAACACCATATATTTT.

CDR3 region: CASSGTGSADTQYF. The CDR3 nucleotides read TGTGCCAGCAGTGGGACAGGAAGTGCAGATACGCAGTATTTT. This rearrangement joins TRBV6-1 to TRBJ2-3; TRBD1 matches 7 bases. This CDR3 comprises 14 residues. V trimming: 4 bases; J trimming: 4 bases; junction bases outside the gene matches: 5. The germline V gene has CDR1 MNHNS and CDR2 SASEGT.

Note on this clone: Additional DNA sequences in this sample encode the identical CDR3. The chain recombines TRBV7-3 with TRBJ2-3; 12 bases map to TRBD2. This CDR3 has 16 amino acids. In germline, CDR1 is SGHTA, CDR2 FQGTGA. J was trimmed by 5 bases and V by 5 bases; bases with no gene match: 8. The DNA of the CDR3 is TGTGCCAGCAGCCGTACTAGCGGGGGGACGATAGATACGCAGTATTTT. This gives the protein CASSRTSGGTIDTQYF.

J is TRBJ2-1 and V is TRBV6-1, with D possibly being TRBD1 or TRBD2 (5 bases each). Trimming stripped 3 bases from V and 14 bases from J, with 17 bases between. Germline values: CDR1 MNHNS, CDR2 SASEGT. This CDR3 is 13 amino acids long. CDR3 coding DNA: TGTGCCAGCAGTGATGCGATGGGGCTGAGGGAGTTCTTC. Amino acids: CASSDAMGLREFF.

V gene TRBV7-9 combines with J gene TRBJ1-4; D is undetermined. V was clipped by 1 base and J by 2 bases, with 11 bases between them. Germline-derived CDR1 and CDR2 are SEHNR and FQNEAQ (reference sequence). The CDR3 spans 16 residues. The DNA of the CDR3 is TGTGCCAGCAGCTTAGAAGGGAGGGTCACTAATGAAAAACTGTTTTTT. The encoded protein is CASSLEGRVTNEKLFF.

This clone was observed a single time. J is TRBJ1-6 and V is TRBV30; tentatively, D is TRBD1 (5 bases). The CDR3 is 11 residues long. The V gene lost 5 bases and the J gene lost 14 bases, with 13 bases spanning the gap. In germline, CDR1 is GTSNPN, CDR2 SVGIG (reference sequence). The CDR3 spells CAWAGGFTLHF. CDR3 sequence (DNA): TGTGCCTGGGCCGGGGGGTTTACCCTCCACTTT.

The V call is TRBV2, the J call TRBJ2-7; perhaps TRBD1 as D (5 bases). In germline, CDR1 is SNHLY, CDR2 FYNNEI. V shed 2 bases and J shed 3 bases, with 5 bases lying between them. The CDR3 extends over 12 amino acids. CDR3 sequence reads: CASSEQGYEQYF. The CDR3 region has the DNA TGTGCCAGCAGTGAACAGGGCTACGAGCAGTACTTC.

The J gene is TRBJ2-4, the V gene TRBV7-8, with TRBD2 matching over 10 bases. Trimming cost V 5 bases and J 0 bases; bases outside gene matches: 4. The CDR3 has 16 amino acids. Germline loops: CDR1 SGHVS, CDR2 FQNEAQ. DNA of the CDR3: TGTGCCAGCAGCCAGGGACTAGCGATAGCCAAAAACATTCAGTACTTC. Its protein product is CASSQGLAIAKNIQYF.

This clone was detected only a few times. The CDR3 loop reads CAWVRRGFTEAFF. The DNA for the CDR3 is TGTGCCTGGGTCCGGAGGGGATTCACTGAAGCTTTCTTT. J is TRBJ1-1 and V is TRBV30, with a tentative D call TRBD1 (5 bases). There are 13 residues in the CDR3. V lost 5 bases and J 4 bases, leaving 14 bases between the germline ends. The germline V gene has CDR1 GTSNPN and CDR2 SVGIG (reference sequence). Looking up the rest from reference TRBV30 and TRBJ1-1 gives the full variable domain: SQTIHQWPATLVQPVGSPLSLECTVEGTSNPNLYWYRQAAGRGLQLLFYSVGIGQISSEVPQNLSASRPQDRQFILSSKKLLLSDSGFYLCAWVRRGFTEAFFGQGTRLTVV.